The entry below gives a single TCR beta chain sequence along with its context. Its antigen is still unknown. These data are taken from a study of beta chain features in type 1 diabetes. Study-level results: Unsettled here was the matter of whether HLA type influences TCRB rearrangement. Moderate but significant shortening of TCRB CDR3s was recorded in all four CD4+ subsets from Type 1 diabetes patients.

Trimming cost V 2 bases and J 6 bases, with 8 bases left between them. CDR3 length equals 12 residues. Germline V gene lookup returns CDR1 SEHNR and CDR2 FQNEAQ (reference sequence). Sequencing targeted expressed TCRB transcripts, as all isolated RNA had been reverse transcribed. About 3.4 million reads per sample on average were obtained from naive, central memory and regulatory T cell samples. The data were produced by immunoSEQ multiplex PCR, yet TCRdb's version contains in-frame clones alone and is incomplete. The sample has hundreds of thousands of clones, about 71% seen once. This TCR came from a man younger than 40 in good health. The sequenced material came from naive CD4+ T cells from blood. The chain has TRBV7-9 and TRBJ2-7, with unresolved D. The CDR3 spells CASSLMLGEQYF. CDR3 in DNA: TGTGCCAGCAGCTTAATGTTGGGCGAGCAGTACTTC.